Each of the 4 T cell receptor beta chains below was sequenced from the same sample in a study of blood T cell repertoires in COVID-19. Here immunoSEQ multiplex PCR was the method, and the copy in TCRdb shows in-frame clones only, minus some. The data hold about 100,000 clones, with 80% to 90% observed a single time. The sample was PBMCs or T cells enriched from blood (not recorded which). The receptors stem from a woman aged 45-65 years who had recovered from COVID-19.

The chain joins TRBV7-2 to TRBJ1-1, with D maybe TRBD1 (6 bases). The CDR3 is 16 amino acids. Germline V gene sequence: CDR1 SGHTA, CDR2 FQGNSA. V was trimmed by 2 bases and J by 3 bases, leaving 16 bases between them. The CDR3, as DNA: TGTGCCAGCAGCTTAAGGGGGGGCCTCCGGGACACTGAAGCTTTCTTT. It codes for CASSLRGGLRDTEAFF.

This clone has only a few counts. The junction shows a germline mismatch at one end, possibly a read error. The chain employs TRBV11-1 and TRBJ2-5; a possible D gene is TRBD1 (6 bases). Germline values: CDR1 SGHAT, CDR2 FQDESV (reference sequence). CDR3 length: 14 amino acids. The CDR3 here is CASSYAPGTRNEDF. The CDR3 DNA sequence: TGTGCCAGCAGCTACGCCCCCGGGACACGGAATGAGGACTTC.

Concerning this clone: One end of the junction is discordant with germline, which a read error may explain. The V call is TRBV11-3, the J call TRBJ1-2, with D unresolved. The germline CDR1 and CDR2 sequences are SGHNT and YENEEA. This CDR3 spans 9 amino acids. The CDR3 DNA reads TGTGCCAGCAGCTTAGACAGAAACTTC. This gives the protein CASSLDRNF.

The chain carries TRBV18 and TRBJ1-4, with D possibly being TRBD1 (6 bases). The CDR3 loop spans 16 amino acids. Trimming removed 2 bases from V and 3 bases from J, with 13 bases in between. From germline, CDR1 is KGHSH and CDR2 LQKENI. CDR3 DNA sequence: TGTGCCAGCTCACCATTACGGACAGAGCCTAATGAAAAACTGTTTTTT. Translation gives CASSPLRTEPNEKLFF.